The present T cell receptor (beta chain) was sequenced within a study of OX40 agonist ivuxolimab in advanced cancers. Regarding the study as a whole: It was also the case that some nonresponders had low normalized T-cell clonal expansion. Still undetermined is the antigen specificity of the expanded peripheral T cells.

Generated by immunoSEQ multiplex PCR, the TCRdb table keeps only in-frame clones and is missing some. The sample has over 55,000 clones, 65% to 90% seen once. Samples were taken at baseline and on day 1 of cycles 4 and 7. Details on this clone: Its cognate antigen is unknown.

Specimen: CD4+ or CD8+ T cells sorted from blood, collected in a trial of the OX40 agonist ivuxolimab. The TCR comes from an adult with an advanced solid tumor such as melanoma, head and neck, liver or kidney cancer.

Written as DNA, the CDR3 is TGTGCCAGCAGGTGGGGGAATCAGCCCCAGCATTTT. This translates into CASRWGNQPQHF. The V and J genes are TRBV27 and TRBJ1-5; tentative D call: TRBD1 (5 bases). Trimming shortened V by 6 bases and J by 4 bases, and 7 bases separated the two germline ends. Germline V gives CDR1 MNHEY, CDR2 SMNVEV (reference sequence). The CDR3 consists of 12 residues.